This T cell receptor (beta chain) derives from a study of T cell repertoires in cytomegalovirus infection. On the study more broadly: Newly reported HLA-C-restricted and thoroughly characterized HLA-B-restricted CMV epitopes were employed. TCR beta signatures that were public indicated CMV infection and matching HLA type.

Notes on the study in general: In two of eight donors, the top clonotype was HLA-C-restricted CMV-specific.

The CDR3 has 17 residues. V lost 0 bases to trimming and J lost 0 bases, with 11 bases between them. Germline V gene sequence: CDR1 MNHEY, CDR2 SVGAGI. Worth noting for this clonotype: Antigen: not known.

TCRdb reprocessed the reads via MiXCR and lists one record per CDR3 protein. The sample includes some 900,000 distinct CDR3 sequences, roughly 33% of them seen just once. This sample comprised cultured CD8+ T cells from PBMCs, obtained from culture after CMV antigen stimulation. The chain uses TRBV6-5 and TRBJ2-2; D is uncertain. The origin of this receptor is a human donor in good health (CMV status not recorded). Some clones in this sample may be carry-over from other donors' samples. The CDR3 DNA is TGTGCCAGCAGTTACTCACTGGGTCCGGCGAACACCGGGGAGCTGTTTTTT. Translating gives CASSYSLGPANTGELFF.